These T cell receptor beta chains were read from a single sample in a study of tumor-infiltrating lymphocytes in oesophageal squamous cell carcinoma. One entry per CDR3 protein, called by TCRdb with MiXCR from the PCR reads. This sample has about 10,000 distinct CDR3 sequences, with about 54% found just once. What was sequenced was esophageal tumor tissue. The receptor source for this set is a female donor with esophageal squamous cell carcinoma. Both conserved end residues are part of each CDR3. D genes are given only for firm matches. The size of a clone is reported for some rows only, either as once, few or many, or as a class for expanded clones.

j_call | clone_size | v_call | d_call | cdr3_aa | cdr3_nt
TRBJ2-1 | few | TRBV7-2 | TRBD2 | CASSHLAGYSNEQFF | TGTGCCAGCAGCCATCTAGCGGGGTACTCCAATGAGCAGTTCTTC
TRBJ1-1 | . | TRBV28 | . | CASTTSLNTEAFF | TGTGCCAGTACGACAAGTTTGAACACTGAAGCTTTCTTT
TRBJ2-1 | . | TRBV7-4 | TRBD2 | CASSLFSGGSYNEQFF | TGTGCCAGCAGCTTATTTTCCGGCGGGAGCTACAATGAGCAGTTCTTC
TRBJ2-3 | . | TRBV27 | . | CASSFGQGNTGELYF | .
TRBJ2-7 | once | TRBV11-1 | . | CASSLGGLDPIYEQYF | TGTGCCAGCAGCCTAGGGGGTCTAGACCCGATATACGAGCAGTACTTC
TRBJ1-1 | . | TRBV28 | . | CASSPNKLEAFF | TGTGCCAGCAGCCCTAACAAGCTTGAAGCTTTCTTT
TRBJ2-7 | . | TRBV24-1 | TRBD2 | CATSDLPPRGMSGRPYEQYF | TGTGCCACCAGTGATTTGCCCCCGAGGGGGATGAGCGGGAGGCCCTACGAGCAGTACTTC
TRBJ2-4 | . | TRBV7-3 | . | CASSLGGNVAKNIQYF | TGTGCCAGCAGCTTAGGGGGGAACGTAGCCAAAAACATTCAGTACTTC
TRBJ2-3 | few | TRBV7-3 | TRBD1 | CASSLSVHRGSTDTQYF | TGTGCCAGCAGCTTAAGCGTTCACAGGGGGTCCACAGATACGCAGTATTTT
TRBJ2-1 | . | TRBV7-6 | . | CASSPPIAQQQFF | TGTGCCAGCAGCCCCCCTATTGCACAACAGCAGTTCTTC
TRBJ2-5 | few | TRBV7-8 | . | CASSLAFSQETQYF | TGTGCCAGCAGCTTAGCTTTCAGCCAAGAGACCCAGTACTTC
TRBJ2-5 | . | TRBV7-2 | . | CASSLGERETQYF | TGTGCCAGCAGCTTAGGGGAGAGAGAGACCCAGTACTTC
TRBJ2-3 | . | TRBV7-2 | . | CASSTMSWDTQYF | TGTGCCAGCAGCACAATGTCTTGGGATACGCAGTATTTT
TRBJ2-3 | . | TRBV6-1 | TRBD2 | CASNSPPGLAANTQYF | TGTGCCAGCAACAGCCCCCCGGGACTAGCGGCAAATACGCAGTATTTT
TRBJ2-2 | . | TRBV10-3 | TRBD2 | CAIRGSGTGELFF | TGTGCCATCAGGGGTAGCGGGACCGGGGAGCTGTTTTTT